This is a list of T cell receptor beta chains from one sample in a study of T-cell memory formation after mild COVID-19. From the 5' RACE reads, TCRdb called clonotypes with MiXCR, one entry per CDR3 protein. The sample includes just over 300,000 distinct CDR3 sequences, just under 20% of them seen just once. Sequenced input: PBMCs or a T cell subset sorted from them (not recorded which). The receptor source for this set is a young man who had mild COVID-19 (a few samples of this study predate the infection). Cell type and time point are not known. The conserved cysteine and the conserved F or W are not part of the CDR3 here.

v_gene	len	CDR3aa
TRBV4-1	11	ASSQGSADTQY
TRBV27	11	ASSLGTVNEQF
TRBV6-4	16	ASSARRFLGANTGELF
TRBV6-5	14	ASSYKGRPLDEKLF
TRBV2	13	ASSGRKGTNTEAF
TRBV2	13	ASSGDRGSGVEQF
TRBV6-5	15	ASSYSFSGSGANVLT
TRBV6-5	13	ASSYSPTGLQGYT
TRBV24-1	13	ATSAGGQAYNEQF
TRBV7-9	13	ASSLGQGEGYGYT
TRBV12-3/TRBV12-4	9	ASSFEYGQY
TRBV24-1	12	ATSDSGPHNEQF
TRBV11-1	13	ASSLAQGTYYEQY
TRBV18	12	ASSRRDGAEPLH
TRBV6-1	14	ASSAPGLLAKNIQY
TRBV12-3/TRBV12-4	15	ASTRRTSRRGTGELF
TRBV5-1	14	ASSRGTSGLGDTQY
TRBV6-5	12	ASSPTGRDQPQH
TRBV7-2	10	ASSLDGGAQY
TRBV7-6	12	ASRNRTNTGELF
TRBV7-2	14	ASSRADGTGDHEQF
TRBV5-1	13	ASSLPGGTQETQY
TRBV5-1	12	ASSFGEGGETQY
TRBV6-5	13	ASSYSGTGNQPQH
TRBV3-1	15	ASSPYGSGGHEDEQF
TRBV20-1	12	SARDEQGAYEQY
TRBV4-3	14	ASSRLPGASTDTQY
TRBV7-2	12	ASSLRVGDQPQH
TRBV7-6	14	ASSSNVALAFYEQY
TRBV9	13	ASSSDPQILSEQY
TRBV6-5	14	ASSPPNRLAGGEQF
TRBV10-2	11	ASSGEEGDTQY
TRBV7-3	13	ASSLNVLGPGELF
TRBV7-6	12	ASSLGPGPYEQY
TRBV6-6	14	ASSSMAARNTGELF
TRBV20-1	11	SARSDRDTEAF
TRBV5-1	11	ASRRREDTEAF